Sequencing of this TCR beta chain was carried out in a study of blood T cell repertoires in COVID-19. Study context: Researchers got acute and convalescent COVID-19 samples from the United States, Italy and Spain. T cells, B-cell-depleted T cells, or PBMCs provided the cDNA or gDNA that served as material.

Per the study methods: Cell counts per sample came from amplifying reference gene primers. Some clones are missing from TCRdb's copy, which holds only in-frame ones; the method was immunoSEQ multiplex PCR. V and J calls plus clone size are reproduced from that table; the DNA served to infer D and trimming. The data show fewer than 150,000 clones, about 90% seen once. The TCR originated in a woman in her fifties or sixties with acute or convalescent COVID-19. Sequencing was carried out using peripheral blood.

The CDR3 region has the DNA TGTGCCAGCAACCCGGGAGGACGGTACACCGGGGAGCTGTTTTTT. It is translated as CASNPGGRYTGELFF. V and J are TRBV5-4 and TRBJ2-2, with 7 nucleotides matching TRBD2. Germline-derived CDR1 and CDR2 are SGHNT and YYREEE (reference sequence). Trimming took 6 bases from V and 3 from J; bases not matched to a gene: 8. This CDR3 comprises 15 residues.